This entry lists 23 T cell receptor beta chains sequenced from one sample in a study of regulatory T cells in long-lasting Graves disease. Time point specified: newly diagnosed GD, antithyroid drugs for less than 3 months. PBMCs provided the RNA from which the TCR library was made. Libraries of TCR beta came from iRepertoire HTBI primers plus Arm-PCR of CDR3 regions. In TCRdb, the multiplex PCR reads were re-called with MiXCR into one record per CDR3 protein. This repertoire shows about 320,000 distinct CDR3 sequences, over 15% found once; its top ten account for about 39%. Source: peripheral blood mononuclear cells (PBMCs), taken at new diagnosis, from a patient treated with antithyroid drugs. All receptors derive from a female donor with Graves disease.

This clonotype came up many times. The chain recombines TRBV20-1 with TRBJ2-7, with 10 bases matching TRBD2. The germline gives CDR1 DFQATT, CDR2 SNEGSKA (reference sequence). The CDR3 length is 13 residues. After removal of 5 bases from V and 3 bases from J, the junction contained 4 bases not matched to a gene. CDR3 loop: CSARTSGNYEQYF. CDR3 nucleotide sequence: TGCAGTGCTCGGACTAGCGGAAACTACGAGCAGTACTTC.

This clonotype came up many times. The chain is built from TRBV5-1 and TRBJ2-1; 14 bases are a match to TRBD2. There are 18 residues in the CDR3. The V gene end was trimmed by 4 bases and the J gene end by 0 bases; junction bases not matched to a gene: 6. Per the germline V gene, CDR1 is SGHRS and CDR2 is YFSETQ. The CDR3 region is CASSLGLAGDSSYNEQFF. CDR3 bases: TGCGCCAGCAGCCTGGGACTAGCGGGAGATAGCTCCTACAATGAGCAGTTCTTC. The complete variable domain, with remaining parts taken from reference TRBV5-1 and TRBJ2-1, reads KAGVTQTPRYLIKTRGQQVTLSCSPISGHRSVSWYQQTPGQGLQFLFEYFSETQRNKGNFPGRFSGRQFSNSRSEMNVSTLELGDSALYLCASSLGLAGDSSYNEQFFGPGTRLTVL.

This clonotype appeared a few times. The chain couples TRBV12-5 to TRBJ2-3; the match to TRBD1 covers 9 bases. Germline-derived CDR1 and CDR2 are LGHNT and FRNRAP. This CDR3 is built from 16 residues. V lost 5 bases, J lost 3 bases, and 9 bases stayed unmatched. The CDR3 DNA is TGTGCTAGTGGTCGAACCGGACAGGGGAGGACAGATACGCAGTATTTT. Translating gives CASGRTGQGRTDTQYF.

This clonotype showed up many times. The chain employs TRBV7-9 and TRBJ1-4; tentative D call: TRBD1 (6 bases). Germline V gene data show CDR1 as SEHNR and CDR2 as FQNEAQ (reference sequence). The CDR3 is 15 amino acids. Trimming removed 5 bases from V and 7 bases from J, with 17 bases in between. The CDR3 protein is CASSPVTGGSEKLFF. In DNA, the CDR3 is TGTGCCAGCAGCCCAGTGACAGGAGGGAGTGAAAAACTGTTTTTT.

This clonotype occurred many times. The chain links TRBV12-3 or TRBV12-4 to TRBJ1-5, with D unresolved. The CDR3 is 15 amino acids. The V end lost 0 bases, the J end lost 3 bases, and 9 bases lay between the germline ends. The CDR3 DNA reads TGTGCCAGCAGTTTAGCGTTAGGGATCAATCAGCCCCAGCATTTT. This codes for CASSLALGINQPQHF.

This clonotype was recorded at least ten times. The chain links TRBV28 to TRBJ2-7, with D perhaps matching TRBD2 (6 bases). Deletions cut 2 bases from V and 3 bases from J, with 11 bases between. Germline V CDR1 and CDR2: MDHEN, SYDVKM. The CDR3 runs 14 residues. The CDR3 reads CASSLIRELYEQYF. CDR3 DNA: TGTGCCAGCAGTTTAATTCGGGAGCTCTACGAGCAGTACTTC. The entire variable domain, with the rest obtained from reference TRBV28 and TRBJ2-7, is as follows: DVKVTQSSRYLVKRTGEKVFLECVQDMDHENMFWYRQDPGLGLRLIYFSYDVKMKEKGDIPEGYSVSREKKERFSLILESASTNQTSMYLCASSLIRELYEQYFGPGTRLTVT.

This sequence joins TRBV9 and TRBJ1-6, with 9 bases matching TRBD1. The CDR3 extends over 15 amino acids. Germline-derived CDR1 and CDR2 are SGDLS and YYNGEE. The trim removed 3 bases at V and 11 bases at J, leaving 9 bases unmatched. The CDR3 region has the DNA TGTGCCAGCAGCGCCCGGGACAGGGATAGTGCACCCCTCCACTTT. Translating gives CASSARDRDSAPLHF.

This clonotype was observed at least ten times. The rearrangement links TRBV2 to TRBJ1-4, with 8 bases lining up with TRBD1. V dropped 5 bases and J dropped 8; count of bases not matched to a gene: 4. The CDR3 is 13 amino acids. Looked up from germline, CDR1 is SNHLY and CDR2 is FYNNEI. The CDR3 nucleotides are TGTGCCAGCAGTCAGGGGGCAAAGGAAAAACTGTTTTTT. Encoded protein: CASSQGAKEKLFF.

This clonotype was seen many times. The rearrangement joins TRBV20-1 to TRBJ2-5, with a tentative D call TRBD2 (6 bases). The length of the CDR3 is 14 residues. Germline-derived CDR1 and CDR2 are DFQATT and SNEGSKA (reference sequence). The ends were cut back, 0 bases at V and 5 bases at J, with 13 bases in the middle. This CDR3 reads CSARDGTGEETQYF. The CDR3 coding sequence is TGCAGTGCTAGAGATGGTACGGGAGAGGAGACCCAGTACTTC.

This clonotype was seen ten or more times. The V and J genes are TRBV6-1 and TRBJ2-7; 9 bases line up with TRBD2. Germline CDR1 reads MNHNS; CDR2 reads SASEGT. The CDR3 loop spans 14 amino acids. Trimming took 6 bases from V and 4 from J; bases not matched to a gene: 7. The CDR3 DNA is TGTGCCAGCAGGAATGTAGCGGGAGATTACGAGCAGTACTTC. This sequence encodes CASRNVAGDYEQYF.

About this clonotype: It may be a read error: a sequence one base away is much more abundant. This chain uses TRBV5-1 with TRBJ2-3, with 8 nucleotides matching TRBD2. CDR1 SGHRS and CDR2 YFSETQ come from the germline V gene. V lost 1 base to trimming and J lost 0 bases; unmatched junction nucleotides: 4. The CDR3 totals 16 residues. The CDR3 DNA follows: TGCGCCAGCAGCTTGACGGGACTAGTGAGCACAGATACGCAGTATTTT. It encodes CASSLTGLVSTDTQYF.

This clonotype was seen many times. The rearrangement joins TRBV6-2 or TRBV6-3 to TRBJ2-5, with 10 bases matching TRBD2. This CDR3 is built from 18 residues. Looked up from germline, CDR1 is MNHEY and CDR2 is SVGEGT. V was clipped by 0 bases and J by 3 bases; unmatched bases: 10. The chain's CDR3 is CASSYSRASGRPKETQYF. The CDR3 DNA follows: TGTGCCAGCAGTTACTCCCGGGCTAGCGGGAGACCTAAAGAGACCCAGTACTTC.

A word on this clonotype: A much larger clone differs from this one at a single base, so this may be a read error. The rearrangement links TRBV9 to TRBJ2-3; D unresolved. The CDR3 runs to 15 residues. Germline CDR1 and CDR2: SGDLS and YYNGEE. CDR3 in amino acids: CASNPSAGGTDTQCF. The CDR3 nucleotides read TGTGCCAGCAACCCCTCGGCTGGTGGCACAGATACGCAGTGTTTT.

This clonotype was observed a handful of times. The chain links TRBV9 to TRBJ2-5; D is ambiguous. Deletions cut 4 bases from V and 1 base from J, with 14 bases between. The CDR3 sequence is 15 residues long. Germline CDR1 reads SGDLS; CDR2 reads YYNGEE. CDR3 sequence: CASSPRLAPQETQYF. The CDR3 coding sequence is TGTGCCAGCAGCCCCCGTCTGGCACCCCAAGAGACCCAGTACTTC.

Ten or more counts support this clonotype. This chain connects TRBV10-3 to TRBJ2-1; D call uncertain. Germline CDR1 is ENHRY and CDR2 is SYGVKD. The CDR3 has 12 residues. V was clipped by 6 bases and J by 6 bases, with 9 bases between them. The CDR3 coding sequence is TGTGCCATCAGAAACGACCTCAATGAGCAGTTCTTC. This sequence encodes CAIRNDLNEQFF.

Worth noting for this clonotype: A much larger clone lies one base from this, so it may be a read error. The chain uses TRBV6-1 and TRBJ1-2; possible D gene TRBD1, 6 bases. The CDR3 is 14 residues long. Germline CDR1 reads MNHNS; CDR2 reads SASEGT. Trimming stripped 3 bases from V and 8 bases from J, with 16 bases between. CDR3 protein: CASSDAGDFYGYTF. Written as DNA, the CDR3 is TGTGCCAGCAGTGATGCAGGGGACTTTTACGGCTACACCTTC.

The sample holds many counts of this clonotype. The rearrangement links TRBV19 to TRBJ1-1, with D perhaps TRBD1 (6 bases). Germline loops: CDR1 LNHDA, CDR2 SQIVND (reference sequence). The CDR3 totals 15 residues. V lost 5 bases and J 0 bases, leaving 13 bases between the germline ends. The CDR3 nucleotides are TGTGCCAGTAGTCCTCGGACAGACATGAACACTGAAGCTTTCTTT. Translation gives CASSPRTDMNTEAFF.

This clonotype has at least ten counts. This chain connects TRBV11-2 to TRBJ2-1; 9 positions match TRBD2. Trimming cost V 6 bases and J 5 bases; bases outside gene matches: 5. The CDR3 spans 14 residues. Germline V gene sequence: CDR1 SGHAT, CDR2 FQNNGV. DNA of the CDR3: TGTGCCAGCAGTTTTACTAGCGGGCACAATGAGCAGTTCTTC. It specifies CASSFTSGHNEQFF.

The chain couples TRBV5-1 to TRBJ2-1; no firm D call. The CDR3 length is 15 residues. The germline gives CDR1 SGHRS, CDR2 YFSETQ. Trimming left V 0 bases short and J 4 bases short, with 11 bases between. CDR3 sequence: CASSLDTVPYNEQFF. In DNA, the CDR3 is TGCGCCAGCAGCTTGGACACGGTCCCTTACAATGAGCAGTTCTTC.

This clonotype was observed at least ten times. The chain employs TRBV12-3 or TRBV12-4 and TRBJ2-1; a possible D gene is TRBD2 (6 bases). The CDR3 spans 15 residues. Trimming cost V 1 base and J 4 bases, with 11 bases left between them. The CDR3 region has the DNA TGTGCCAGCAGTTTAGTAGCGGACCCTTACAATGAGCAGTTCTTC. Translation gives CASSLVADPYNEQFF.

This clonotype came up many times. This chain connects TRBV18 to TRBJ1-1; the D is unclear. This CDR3 has 14 residues. The germline CDR1 and CDR2 sequences are KGHSH and LQKENI. V lost 6 bases to trimming and J lost 1 base, with 12 bases between them. CDR3 sequence (DNA): TGTGCCAGCTCGACCGTCCGGGGGAACACTGAAGCTTTCTTT. Its translation is CASSTVRGNTEAFF.

This clonotype was counted ten times or more. This rearrangement joins TRBV11-2 to TRBJ1-1, with 7 bases matching TRBD1. The V gene's germline CDR1 is SGHAT and CDR2 FQNNGV. V gave up 5 bases and J gave up 5 bases; unmatched junction bases: 11. The CDR3 spans 15 residues. The CDR3 is CASSPRYRGGTEAFF. For the CDR3, the DNA is TGTGCCAGCAGCCCCCGTTACAGGGGTGGGACTGAAGCTTTCTTT.

Only one count was recorded for this clonotype. The V and J genes are TRBV6-9 and TRBJ1-5; 7 bases match TRBD1. CDR1 is MNHGY, CDR2 SVAAGI, per germline. CDR3 length: 14 residues. Trimming took 3 bases from V and 5 from J; bases not matched to a gene: 4. CDR3 protein: CASSYGDSYQPQHF. The CDR3 bases are TGTGCCAGCAGTTACGGGGACAGCTATCAGCCCCAGCATTTT.